This record concerns one T cell receptor beta chain sequence. The source of the sample is a study of shared clonotypes between healthy human individuals. V dropped 6 bases and J dropped 4 bases, with 14 bases sitting between them. Germline CDR1 SQVTM, CDR2 ANQGSEA. The CDR3 is 13 residues long. Using immunoSEQ multiplex PCR, the repertoire was profiled, and TCRdb retains in-frame clones only, with some absent. This table holds approximately 320,000 clones, around 86% found once. The sample taken for sequencing was memory CD8+ T cells sorted from blood. The subset was: CD45RO+ cells pooled with CCR7-negative TemRA cells. The chain combines TRBV29-1 with TRBJ2-3; perhaps TRBD1 as D (6 bases). This TCR was recovered from a man aged 18-30 years in good health. CDR3 loop: CSVAQGWADTQYF. As DNA, the CDR3 is TGCAGCGTGGCACAGGGTTGGGCAGATACGCAGTATTTT.